This T cell receptor beta chain is from a study of a mutant IDH1 vaccine in newly diagnosed glioma. About the study: Following radiotherapy alone, or alongside temozolomide cycles, vaccination was started after an interval of 4-6 weeks. Earlier treatment was radiotherapy, temozolomide, or both, with most getting both.

Losses at the gene ends were 5 bases for V and 2 bases for J; bases not matched to a gene: 6. This CDR3 spans 14 amino acids. Germline V gene sequence: CDR1 SGHDN, CDR2 FVKESK. Points from the study as a whole: Among top peripheral T cell clonotypes, changes seemed unrelated to pseudoprogression.

As for this clone: Its antigen is still unknown.

Noted time point: week 35, safety follow-up. Vaccinated patients received 300 ug of mutant IDH1 20-mer peptide per dose, with topical imiquimod. New IDH1-mutant, ATRX-lost WHO grade 3 or 4 astrocytomas occurred in donors. Sequencing was performed with immunoSEQ multiplex PCR; in TCRdb, only in-frame clones are kept and a portion is missing. Of nearly 55,000 clones in the sample, 84% are singletons; the top ten hold roughly 4%. J is TRBJ2-7 and V is TRBV14, with 7 bases identical to TRBD1. Sequencing was performed on PBMCs, taken from a glioma patient whose treatment included an IDH1 peptide vaccine. This clonotype was sampled from a woman aged 18-29 years with glioma. In nucleotides, the CDR3 is TGTGCCAGCAGCTACTGGACAGGCACCTACGAGCAGTACTTC. Translated, it gives CASSYWTGTYEQYF.